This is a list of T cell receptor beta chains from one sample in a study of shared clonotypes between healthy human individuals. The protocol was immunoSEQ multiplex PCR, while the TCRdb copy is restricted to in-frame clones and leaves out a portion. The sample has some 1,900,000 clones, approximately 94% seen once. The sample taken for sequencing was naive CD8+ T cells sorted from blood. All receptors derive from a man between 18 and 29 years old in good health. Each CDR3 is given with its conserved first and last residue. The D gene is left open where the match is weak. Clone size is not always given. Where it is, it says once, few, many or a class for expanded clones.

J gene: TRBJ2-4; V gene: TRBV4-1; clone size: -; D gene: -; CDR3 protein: CASSQEGVQYF; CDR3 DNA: TGCGCCAGCAGCCAAGAAGGGGTTCAGTACTTC
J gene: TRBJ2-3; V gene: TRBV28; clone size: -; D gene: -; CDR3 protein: CASSQITVLGTDTQYF; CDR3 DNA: TGTGCCAGCAGTCAGATAACAGTCTTGGGCACAGATACGCAGTATTTT
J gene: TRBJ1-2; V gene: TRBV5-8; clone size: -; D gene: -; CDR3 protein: CASSLVGEWREGGYTF; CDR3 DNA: TGTGCCAGCAGCTTGGTCGGGGAGTGGCGGGAAGGAGGCTACACCTTC
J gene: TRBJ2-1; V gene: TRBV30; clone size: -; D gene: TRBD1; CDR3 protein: CAWSVGTGNEQFF; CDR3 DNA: TGTGCCTGGAGTGTGGGGACAGGGAATGAGCAGTTCTTC
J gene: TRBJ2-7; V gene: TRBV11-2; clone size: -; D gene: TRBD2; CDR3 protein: CASSLTSGHYEQYF; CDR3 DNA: TGTGCCAGCAGTTTGACTAGCGGACACTACGAGCAGTACTTC
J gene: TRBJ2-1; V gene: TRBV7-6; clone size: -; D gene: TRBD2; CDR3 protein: CASSLVSPLAGVNDEQFF; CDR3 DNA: TGTGCCAGCAGCTTAGTTTCCCCGCTAGCGGGAGTGAACGATGAGCAGTTCTTC
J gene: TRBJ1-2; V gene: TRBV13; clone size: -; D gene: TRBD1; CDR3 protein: CASSLFEGANGYTF; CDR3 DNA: TGTGCCAGCAGCTTATTTGAGGGGGCGAATGGCTACACCTTC
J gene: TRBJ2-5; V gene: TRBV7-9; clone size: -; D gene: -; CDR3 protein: CASSLGSSGQETQYF; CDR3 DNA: TGTGCCAGCAGCTTAGGCAGCTCGGGCCAAGAGACCCAGTACTTC
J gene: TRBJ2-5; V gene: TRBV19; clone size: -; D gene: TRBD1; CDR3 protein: CASSSPGQGSKTQYF; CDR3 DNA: TGTGCCAGTAGTTCGCCGGGACAGGGGTCGAAGACCCAGTACTTC
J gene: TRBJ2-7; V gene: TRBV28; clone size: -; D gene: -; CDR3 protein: CASSLVGGTYEQYF; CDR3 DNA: TGTGCCAGCAGTTTGGTCGGCGGCACCTACGAGCAGTACTTC
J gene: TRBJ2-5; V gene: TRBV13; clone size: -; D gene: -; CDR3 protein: CASSGDETQYF; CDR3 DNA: TGTGCCAGCAGCGGGGATGAGACCCAGTACTTC
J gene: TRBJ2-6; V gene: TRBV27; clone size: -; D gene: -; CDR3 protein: CASTPLGVSGANVLTF; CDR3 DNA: TGTGCCAGCACTCCCTTGGGGGTCTCTGGGGCCAACGTCCTGACTTTC
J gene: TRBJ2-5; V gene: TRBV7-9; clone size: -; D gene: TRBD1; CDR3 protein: CASSLTGEKRTQYF; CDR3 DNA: TGTGCCAGCAGCTTAACAGGGGAGAAGAGAACCCAGTACTTC
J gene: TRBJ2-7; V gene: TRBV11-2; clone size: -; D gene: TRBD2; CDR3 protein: CASSPIGEGTSNEQYF; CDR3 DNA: TGTGCCAGCAGCCCGATAGGGGAGGGGACTAGTAACGAGCAGTACTTC
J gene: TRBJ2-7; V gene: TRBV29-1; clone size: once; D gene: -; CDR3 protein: CSVTGISYEQYF; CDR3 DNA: TGCAGCGTCACAGGGATCTCCTACGAGCAGTACTTC
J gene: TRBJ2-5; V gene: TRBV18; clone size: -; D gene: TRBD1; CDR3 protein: CASSPGQGRETQYF; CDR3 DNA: TGTGCCAGCTCCCCTGGACAGGGAAGAGAGACCCAGTACTTC
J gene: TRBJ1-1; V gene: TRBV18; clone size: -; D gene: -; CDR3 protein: CASSPSGTEAFF; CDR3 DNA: TGTGCCAGCTCACCCAGTGGCACTGAAGCTTTCTTT
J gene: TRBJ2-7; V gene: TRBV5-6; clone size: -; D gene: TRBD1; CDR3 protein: CASSIADRGSEQYF; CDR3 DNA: TGTGCCAGCAGCATAGCCGACAGGGGAAGCGAGCAGTACTTC
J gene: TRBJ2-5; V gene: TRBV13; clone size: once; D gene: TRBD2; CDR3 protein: CASSTGLAGREQYF; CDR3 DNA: TGTGCCAGCAGCACAGGACTAGCAGGTCGGGAGCAGTACTTC
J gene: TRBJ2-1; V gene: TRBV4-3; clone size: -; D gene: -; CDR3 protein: CASSQYASEQFF; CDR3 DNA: TGCGCCAGCAGCCAGTATGCTAGTGAGCAGTTCTTC
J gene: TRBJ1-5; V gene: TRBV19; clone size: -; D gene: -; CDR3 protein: CASSQGGRIQHF; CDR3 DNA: TGTGCCAGTAGCCAAGGGGGACGGATTCAGCATTTT
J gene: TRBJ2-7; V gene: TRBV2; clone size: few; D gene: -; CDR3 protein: CASSAGWVEQYF; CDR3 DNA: TGTGCCAGCAGTGCTGGTTGGGTGGAGCAGTACTTC
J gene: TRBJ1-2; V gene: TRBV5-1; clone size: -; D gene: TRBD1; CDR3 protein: CASSGTGGSSGYTF; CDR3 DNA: TGCGCCAGCAGCGGTACAGGGGGCTCCTCAGGCTACACCTTC
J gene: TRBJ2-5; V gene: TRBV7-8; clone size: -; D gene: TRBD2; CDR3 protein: CASSLESLAGGYQETQYF; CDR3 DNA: TGTGCCAGCAGCTTAGAGTCGCTAGCGGGGGGGTACCAAGAGACCCAGTACTTC
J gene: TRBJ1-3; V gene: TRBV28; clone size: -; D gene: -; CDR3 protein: CASRTEGSGNTIYF; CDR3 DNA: TGTGCCAGCAGGACCGAGGGCTCTGGAAACACCATATATTTT
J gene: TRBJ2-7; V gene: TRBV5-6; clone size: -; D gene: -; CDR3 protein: CASSLLGQNEQYF; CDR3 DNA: TGTGCCAGCAGCTTGTTAGGGCAGAACGAGCAGTACTTC
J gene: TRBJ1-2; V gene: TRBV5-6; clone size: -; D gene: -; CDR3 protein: CASSFRSPTYYGYTF; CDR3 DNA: TGTGCCAGCAGCTTCCGCAGCCCCACTTACTATGGCTACACCTTC
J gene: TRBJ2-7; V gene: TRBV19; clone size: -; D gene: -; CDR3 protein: CASSYGVGYEQYF; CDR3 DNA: TGTGCCAGTAGTTACGGCGTTGGCTACGAGCAGTACTTC
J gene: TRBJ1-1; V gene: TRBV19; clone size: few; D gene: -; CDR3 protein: CASTSGYYTEAFF; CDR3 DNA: TGTGCCAGTACATCCGGGTACTACACTGAAGCTTTCTTT
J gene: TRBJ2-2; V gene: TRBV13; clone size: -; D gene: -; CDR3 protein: CASSLTPGELFF; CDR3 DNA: TGTGCCAGCAGCTTAACCCCCGGGGAGCTGTTTTTT
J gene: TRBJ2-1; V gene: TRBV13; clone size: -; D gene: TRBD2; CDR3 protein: CASSLGLAGGAPSNEQFF; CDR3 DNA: TGTGCCAGCAGCCTGGGGCTAGCGGGAGGAGCTCCTTCCAATGAGCAGTTCTTC
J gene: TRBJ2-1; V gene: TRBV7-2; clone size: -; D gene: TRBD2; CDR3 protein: CASSLVPLAGQNEQFF; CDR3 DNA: TGTGCCAGCAGCTTAGTACCCCTAGCGGGACAGAATGAGCAGTTCTTC
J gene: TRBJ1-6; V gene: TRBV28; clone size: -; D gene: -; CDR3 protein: CASSFRGQGSPLHF; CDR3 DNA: TGTGCCAGCAGTTTTAGGGGCCAAGGTTCACCCCTCCACTTT
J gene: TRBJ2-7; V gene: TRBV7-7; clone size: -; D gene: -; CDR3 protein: CASSPGQSYEQYF; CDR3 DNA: TGTGCTAGCAGTCCTGGGCAATCCTACGAGCAGTACTTC
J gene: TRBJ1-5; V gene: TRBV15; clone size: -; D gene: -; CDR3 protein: CATSVQGSNQPQHF; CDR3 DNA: TGTGCCACCAGCGTGCAGGGTAGCAATCAGCCCCAGCATTTT
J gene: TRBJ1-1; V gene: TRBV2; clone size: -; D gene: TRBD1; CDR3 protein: CASSEDRQGVPNTEAFF; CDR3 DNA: TGTGCCAGCAGTGAAGATCGACAGGGGGTACCGAACACTGAAGCTTTCTTT
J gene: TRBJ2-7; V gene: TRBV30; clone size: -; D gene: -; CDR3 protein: CAWSVGARPNEQYF; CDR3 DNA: TGTGCCTGGAGTGTTGGAGCTCGCCCCAACGAGCAGTACTTC
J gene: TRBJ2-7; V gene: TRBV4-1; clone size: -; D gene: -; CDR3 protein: CASSQEGSYEQYF; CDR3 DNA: TGCGCCAGCAGCCAAGAGGGCTCCTACGAGCAGTACTTC
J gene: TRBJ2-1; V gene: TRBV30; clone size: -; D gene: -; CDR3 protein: CAWSVLELRNEQFF; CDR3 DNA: TGTGCCTGGAGTGTATTGGAGCTGAGGAATGAGCAGTTCTTC
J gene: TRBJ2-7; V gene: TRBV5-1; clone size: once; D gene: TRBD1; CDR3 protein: CASSSTLGQVHEQYF; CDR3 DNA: TGCGCCAGCAGCTCCACCCTAGGACAGGTCCACGAGCAGTACTTC
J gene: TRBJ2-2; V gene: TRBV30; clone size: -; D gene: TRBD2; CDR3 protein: CAWSQAGGAGELFF; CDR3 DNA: TGTGCCTGGAGTCAAGCGGGAGGGGCCGGGGAGCTGTTTTTT
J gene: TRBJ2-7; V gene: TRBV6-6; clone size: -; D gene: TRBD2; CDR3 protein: CASSFSGDRSYEQYF; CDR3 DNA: TGTGCCAGCAGTTTTAGCGGGGACCGCTCCTACGAGCAGTACTTC
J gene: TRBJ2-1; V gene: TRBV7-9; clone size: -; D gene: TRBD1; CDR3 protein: CASSPWGTGGVRDPEQFF; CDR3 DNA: TGTGCCAGCAGCCCCTGGGGGACAGGGGGCGTAAGGGACCCTGAGCAGTTCTTC
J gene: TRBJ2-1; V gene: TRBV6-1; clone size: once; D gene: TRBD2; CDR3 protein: CATYGGAAEQFF; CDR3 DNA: TGTGCCACTTACGGGGGGGCTGCTGAGCAGTTCTTC
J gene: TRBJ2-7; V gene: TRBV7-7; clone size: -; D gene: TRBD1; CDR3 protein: CASSGDRDDEQYF; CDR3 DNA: TGTGCTAGCAGCGGCGACAGGGACGACGAGCAGTACTTC
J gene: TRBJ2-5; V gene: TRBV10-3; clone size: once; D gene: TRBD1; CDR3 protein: CAISGTGGGETQYF; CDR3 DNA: TGTGCCATCAGTGGGACAGGGGGCGGGGAGACCCAGTACTTC
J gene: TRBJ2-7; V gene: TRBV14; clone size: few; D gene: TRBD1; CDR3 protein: CASSHGQGAGYEQYF; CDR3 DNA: TGTGCCAGCAGCCATGGACAGGGGGCTGGCTACGAGCAGTACTTC
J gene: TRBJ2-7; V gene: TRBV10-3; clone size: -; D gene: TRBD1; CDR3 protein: CAISDGQGGDEQYF; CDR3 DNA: TGTGCCATCAGTGATGGACAGGGCGGCGACGAGCAGTACTTC
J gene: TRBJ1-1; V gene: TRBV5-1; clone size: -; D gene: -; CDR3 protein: CASSWTIMNTEAFF; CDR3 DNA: TGCGCCAGCAGCTGGACAATTATGAACACTGAAGCTTTCTTT
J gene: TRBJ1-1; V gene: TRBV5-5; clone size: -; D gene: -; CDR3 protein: CASSQDRNTEAFF; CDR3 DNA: TGTGCCAGCAGCCAAGACAGGAACACTGAAGCTTTCTTT
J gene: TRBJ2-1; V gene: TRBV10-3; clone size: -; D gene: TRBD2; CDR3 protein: CAISGIAGADEQFF; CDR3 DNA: TGTGCCATCAGTGGAATAGCGGGGGCCGATGAGCAGTTCTTC
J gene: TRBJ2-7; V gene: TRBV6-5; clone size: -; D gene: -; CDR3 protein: CASSPVGGTYEQYF; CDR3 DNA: TGTGCCAGCAGCCCGGTCGGAGGTACCTACGAGCAGTACTTC
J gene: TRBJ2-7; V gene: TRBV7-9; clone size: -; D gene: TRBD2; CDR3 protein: CASSELAGAPYEQYF; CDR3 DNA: TGTGCCAGCAGCGAACTAGCGGGGGCTCCCTACGAGCAGTACTTC
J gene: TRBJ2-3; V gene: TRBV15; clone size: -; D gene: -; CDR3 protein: CATSRDSGEDTQYF; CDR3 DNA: TGTGCCACCAGCAGAGATTCGGGGGAGGATACGCAGTATTTT
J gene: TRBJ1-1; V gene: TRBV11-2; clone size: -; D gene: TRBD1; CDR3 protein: CASSLDPRGLEAFF; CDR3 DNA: TGTGCCAGCAGCTTAGATCCCAGGGGGCTGGAAGCTTTCTTT
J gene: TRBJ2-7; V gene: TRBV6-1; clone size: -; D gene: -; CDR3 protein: CASSEFGDYEQYF; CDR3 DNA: TGTGCCAGCAGTGAATTCGGGGACTACGAGCAGTACTTC
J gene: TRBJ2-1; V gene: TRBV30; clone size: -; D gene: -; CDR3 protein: CAWSLASTNEQFF; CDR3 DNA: TGTGCCTGGAGCCTAGCGTCGACTAATGAGCAGTTCTTC
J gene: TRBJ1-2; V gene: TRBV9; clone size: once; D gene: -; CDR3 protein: CASSARDGDESTF; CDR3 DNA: TGTGCCAGCAGCGCCCGGGACGGGGACGAGTCCACCTTC